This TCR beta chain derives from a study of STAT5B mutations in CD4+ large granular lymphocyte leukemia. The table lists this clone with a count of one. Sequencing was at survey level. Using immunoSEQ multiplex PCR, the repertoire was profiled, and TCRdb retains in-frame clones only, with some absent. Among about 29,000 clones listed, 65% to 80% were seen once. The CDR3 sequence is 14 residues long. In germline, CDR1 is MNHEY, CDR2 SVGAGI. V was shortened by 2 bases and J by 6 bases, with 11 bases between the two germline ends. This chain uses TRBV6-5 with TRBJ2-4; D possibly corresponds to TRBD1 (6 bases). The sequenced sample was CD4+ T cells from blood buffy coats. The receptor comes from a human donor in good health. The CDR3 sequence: CASSYRGRGNIQYF. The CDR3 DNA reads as TGTGCCAGCAGTTACAGGGGCAGGGGAAACATTCAGTACTTC.